This T cell receptor beta chain was identified during a study of cytomegalovirus exposure and HLA in healthy donors (TCRdb year 2017). Background on the whole study: An earlier analysis of 587 of the donors reported over 250 Gb of sequence data and about 120 million unique TCR beta sequences obtained from some 170 million T cells. An early release that covered more than 550 HLA-typed donors contained about 300 gigabases of sequencing data and 65 million to 100 million unique TCR sequences. Of the roughly 400 genotyped donors, approximately 82% fell in the genetic ancestry cluster associated with self-reported Caucasian donors. The aim of the study was to test whether cataloging public T cell receptors could identify signatures of past pathogen exposure. The study used immunosequencing to profile the T cell repertoires of several hundred subjects and linked those repertoires to cytomegalovirus serostatus. Along with the approximately 700-subject first cohort, a separate validation cohort of around 110 different subjects was used. High-throughput TCR immunosequencing, statistical association of individual TCRs with disease status, and machine learning were combined to predict cytomegalovirus infection status. To study patterns of TCR occurrence, a later analysis re-analyzed previously published TCR beta repertoires from just over 650 donors and added high-resolution HLA genotyping. The later analysis used no new phenotypic data to find candidate immune exposures, relying instead on TCR beta sequences and their occurrence across donors. In an earlier analysis of a few hundred of the donors, high-throughput TCR beta sequencing was used to judge whether each TCR beta V gene segment behaved as functional or pseudogenic. Donor age, sex, ethnicity and CMV serostatus were compiled together with the repertoire data. A later genetic analysis took genome-wide SNP genotypes for about three fifths of the 666 donors and used that subset as a discovery cohort. All discovery cohort repertoires had been generated using a single sequencing platform. Class I and class II HLA loci were covered by the typing at four-digit resolution. Typing coverage varied by locus: roughly 620-640 donors for A, B, C, DRB1 and DQB1; around 560 for DQA1; around 610 for DPA1; 450 to 480 for DPB1. About five DR-DQ haplotypes were treated as single units for association and clustering because of strong linkage in the cohort. On average, about 240,000 unique TCR beta nucleotide sequences were sequenced per donor among some 420 genotyped donors of the cohort, with roughly 18% of those sequences being non-productive.

Overall study outcomes, separate from this receptor: Presence/absence analyses assumed roughly uniform sequencing depth across donors, an assumption that may not hold. According to a later analysis, parvovirus B19, influenza, CMV and Epstein-Barr virus appeared linked to several top co-occurrence clusters. Because counts were too low, approximately 18 rarely observed V segments, including chromosome 9 orphons, were excluded from the earlier analysis of 587 of the donors. The study gave a list of 150 to 200 TCR beta chains associated with cytomegalovirus. The classifier was reported to diagnose cytomegalovirus status with high specificity and sensitivity in both the original cohort and the validation cohort. Assigning TCR associations to individual alleles was difficult when HLA alleles, especially DR and DQ, strongly co-occurred. Three of the identified cytomegalovirus-associated TCR beta chains were confirmed in vitro to be specific for cytomegalovirus antigens. According to the authors, the approach could potentially be generalized to other disease states and immunological phenotypes. A cluster of highly shared sequence variants was judged likely to represent a technical artifact of the sequencing pipeline. Some IMGT-functional V segments, including TRBV6-2 and TRBV6-3, could not be told apart with the 87-base-pair reads, so those segments were excluded. Correlated functional status among segregating V segments might reflect linkage disequilibrium, but an unknown experimental factor could not be ruled out. A later analysis found that HLA-associated TCR beta chains were more clonally expanded and had lower generation probabilities than equally common non-associated chains. The cohort was sequenced for TCR beta chains only, and without alpha or paired-chain data the features that could be detected were limited. In a later genetic analysis, a missense DCLRE1C variant was associated with V-gene and J-gene trimming of TCR beta chains, and the association was replicated in an independent cohort. A further reported finding was that TCR beta sequences accurately predicted the HLA-A and HLA-B alleles for most subjects in the first cohort. In a later analysis, most CMV-associated TCR beta chains were found to appear HLA-restricted, with HLA associations seemingly driven largely by CMV exposure. In a later analysis, the rate of TCR association differed among HLA loci, with DRB1 alleles having the most associated TCRs and HLA-C alleles having the fewest. In an earlier analysis of about 600 of the donors, most TCR beta V segments appeared in productive rearrangements about 87% or about 30% of the time, broadly matching IMGT annotations. Specific HLA alleles were associated with more than 15,000 TCR beta sequences at a false discovery rate of 0.05 in a later analysis. Because HLA typing was unavailable for some donors at each locus, only the typed subset was used in association tests. While some public TCRs were present in many individuals, most TCR sequences turned up only very rarely across donors. According to a later genetic analysis, donors in an Asian-associated ancestry cluster had fewer N-insertions in productive TCRs than the approximately 610-donor mean. Immune exposure information for the cohort was limited to CMV serostatus.

To note about this clone: This clone's antigen is unknown. No quality values exist for individual bases; no much larger clone is one base distant.

In total, 600 or so healthy bone marrow donors made up the cohort. At the time of sampling, all cohort members were nominally healthy, though unrecorded immune exposures were likely present. The donor was CMV seronegative and belonged to the group of over 300 seronegative cohort members. Every donor gave a peripheral blood sample, and the peripheral blood mononuclear cells from that sample were used for TCR beta sequencing. The Qiagen DNeasy Blood Extraction Kit was used to extract genomic DNA from the blood cell samples. The library was prepared using the immunoSEQ multiplex PCR assay. For the multiplex PCR, a mixture combining 60 forward primers for TCR Vbeta segments and 13 reverse primers for TCR Jbeta segments was used. The CDR3 region of rearranged TCR beta genes was amplified from genomic DNA with a multiplex PCR assay. On the Illumina HiSeq System, the amplified TCR beta libraries were sequenced as 87-base-pair reads. For the original study's pipeline: In a later analysis, tens of millions of unique TCR beta chains were counted across the 500 to 700 repertoires, and around 10 million of these chains were shared by at least two donors. Raw reads were error-corrected and collapsed into unique sequences by a nearest-neighbor algorithm in which closely related sequences were merged to remove PCR and sequencing errors. V, D and J gene segments were assigned by aligning CDR3 sequences to IMGT reference sequences. For a sequence to be retained, a match of at least six nucleotides was required to both a V gene segment and a J gene segment. A rearrangement counted as productive if the CDR3 had no stop codons and remained in frame with V and J, and every other rearrangement counted as non-productive. Following IMGT convention, CDR3 was defined as the stretch from the second conserved V-encoded cysteine up to the conserved J-encoded phenylalanine. The earlier analysis of some 550 of the donors excluded any sequence lacking an unambiguous match to a single V gene segment. In an earlier analysis of a few hundred of the donors, V segments were called functional above 56.7% productive rearrangements and were called segregating when the between-donor standard deviation exceeded 5%. To diagnose cytomegalovirus status from the catalog of TCR beta chain sequences, a statistical classification framework was built. In a later analysis, TCR nucleotide sequences were compared against IMGT/GENE-DB human TR gene sequences so that V and J genes could be assigned. In a later analysis, CDR3 sequences and most-parsimonious VDJ recombination scenarios were assigned using the TCRdist pipeline. A later analysis defined each TCR beta chain by its CDR3 amino acid sequence plus V-gene family, and excluded reads lacking a unique V-gene family. A later analysis removed 600 or so highly shared, low-generation-probability nucleotide sequences to deal with suspected cross-contamination and a sequencing artifact. For each public chain, a later analysis derived a clonal expansion index from normalized ranks of inferred template counts within each repertoire. In a later analysis, generation probabilities were computed with a VDJ recombination model fitted to out-of-frame rearrangements, and the resulting probabilities were checked against IGoR. Hypergeometric tests were used in a later analysis to score TCR-TCR, TCR-HLA and TCR-CMV co-occurrence, with a repertoire-size bias correction applied to the TCR pairs. In a later analysis, false discovery rates were estimated by permuting HLA or CMV assignments 20 times. In a later analysis, co-occurring TCRs were grouped using DBSCAN, with TCRdist sequence similarity added in when clustering inside HLA-allele-positive subsets. Repertoires with fewer than 30,000 or more than 120,000 public chains, plus five repertoires with anomalous nucleotide sharing, were excluded from co-occurrence clustering. Here the immuneACCESS table is served through TCRdb, limited to in-frame sequences with V and J called. Missing clones are a known gap in these copies; in checked studies unresolved V genes cover under half, and the rest lacks a known reason. V, J and clone size are taken as reported in that table, and D and trimming were inferred from the DNA itself. In this sample the table shows roughly 190,000 clones, more than 70% of which occur a single time. The top ten hold around 0.99% of the sample.

V is cut back by 1 base and J by 0 bases, with 9 bases in the junction unmatched. The CDR3 spans 18 residues, from the cysteine through the phenylalanine. The only DNA kept is the CDR3, 54 bases in frame from the first base. The germline V gene encodes CDR1 LGHNA and CDR2 YNFKEQ. This clonotype originated in a woman aged 40 to 50 in good health and CMV-seronegative. This chain is built from TRBV4-2 and TRBJ1-3; 7 of the junction bases match TRBD1. The source material was PBMCs. CDR3 region: CASSQARDRSISGNTIYF. The DNA is TGTGCCAGCAGCCAAGCCCGGGACAGAAGCATCTCTGGAAACACCATATATTTT.